The 19 T cell receptor beta chains given below trace back to one sample, sequenced in a study of CD8 T cells in Susac syndrome. The authors reverse transcribed roughly 0.5 to 1 ug RNA with random hexamers. TCRdb reanalysed the immunoSEQ multiplex PCR reads using MiXCR and keeps one entry per CDR3 protein. This table holds 210,000 or so distinct CDR3 sequences, over 90% found once. The material sequenced was CD4+ T cells from PBMCs. The receptors stem from a human donor with Susac syndrome.

The chain links TRBV7-2 to TRBJ2-5, with TRBD1 matching 9 bases. Germline trimming cut 5 bases from V and 3 bases from J; bases unmatched to any gene: 7. The CDR3 spans 15 residues. CDR1 is SGHTA, CDR2 FQGNSA, per germline. Written as DNA, the CDR3 is TGTGCCAGCAGCCTGACAGGGGGTGTAAAAGAGACCCAGTACTTC. This codes for CASSLTGGVKETQYF.

CDR3 coding DNA: TGTGCCACCAGCAGGGGTCCCGGGACAGGGAGCATAAGCAATCAGCCCCAGCATTTT. This translates into CATSRGPGTGSISNQPQHF. This rearrangement joins TRBV15 to TRBJ1-5; TRBD1 agrees at 9 bases. The CDR3 totals 19 residues. V was clipped by 3 bases and J by 1 base; unmatched bases: 13. Per germline, CDR1 LNHNV and CDR2 YYDKDF (reference sequence).

The rearrangement uses TRBV11-3 and TRBJ1-1; TRBD1 might be the D (5 bases). Trimming cost V 4 bases and J 3 bases, with 15 bases left between them. Germline-derived CDR1 and CDR2 are SGHNT and YENEEA. The CDR3 consists of 15 residues. CDR3 protein: CASSSGGAVDTEAFF. DNA for the CDR3: TGTGCCAGCAGCTCGGGAGGGGCGGTGGACACTGAAGCTTTCTTT.

This clonotype appeared once. The V and J genes are TRBV6-2 or TRBV6-3 and TRBJ1-5; 7 nucleotides match TRBD1. This CDR3 has 13 residues. V lost 6 bases and J lost 4; bases outside the gene matches: 3. CDR1 is MNHEY and CDR2 is SVGEGT in the germline V gene. The CDR3 spells CASREDRNQPQHF. DNA for the CDR3: TGTGCCAGCAGAGAGGACAGGAATCAGCCCCAGCATTTT.

The chain links TRBV9 to TRBJ1-2; the D gene is possibly TRBD1 (5 bases). The CDR3 covers 14 residues. CDR1 SGDLS and CDR2 YYNGEE come from the germline V gene. Trimming removed 2 bases from V and 3 bases from J, with 11 bases in between. CDR3 sequence: CASSVTAEDYGYTF. The DNA of the CDR3 is TGTGCCAGCAGCGTGACAGCTGAGGACTATGGCTACACCTTC.

This clonotype was counted a single time. This rearrangement joins TRBV20-1 to TRBJ2-1, with 8 bases that match TRBD2. V was clipped by 1 base and J by 2 bases; unmatched bases: 1. Germline V gives CDR1 DFQATT, CDR2 SNEGSKA (reference sequence). This CDR3 region has 14 residues. CDR3 region: CSARAGGTYNEQFF. CDR3 coding DNA: TGCAGTGCTAGAGCGGGGGGGACCTACAATGAGCAGTTCTTC.

The rearrangement links TRBV7-8 to TRBJ1-6; tentatively, D is TRBD1 (6 bases). V was shortened by 3 bases and J by 9 bases, with 15 bases between the two germline ends. The length of the CDR3 is 15 residues. The germline V gene encodes CDR1 SGHVS and CDR2 FQNEAQ. The CDR3 DNA sequence: TGTGCCAGCAGCTTGCCGACAGGTGGCAGTTCACCCCTCCACTTT. Residues: CASSLPTGGSSPLHF.

The rearrangement joins TRBV6-2 or TRBV6-3 to TRBJ1-2; the D gene is possibly TRBD1 (5 bases). From germline, CDR1 is MNHEY and CDR2 SVGEGT. The CDR3 loop spans 13 amino acids. V was shortened by 6 bases and J by 3 bases, with 11 bases between the two germline ends. The CDR3 nucleotides read TGTGCCAGCAGCCTCAGGGTCGACTATGGCTACACCTTC. It encodes CASSLRVDYGYTF.

The V call is TRBV27, the J call TRBJ2-7; D is perhaps TRBD1 (5 bases). Germline V gives CDR1 MNHEY, CDR2 SMNVEV (reference sequence). The CDR3 consists of 15 residues. Trimming left V 6 bases short and J 2 bases short, with 17 bases between. In nucleotides, the CDR3 is TGTGCCAGCAGCTCCCAGGGAAGCGCCCCCTACGAGCAGTACTTC. This sequence encodes CASSSQGSAPYEQYF.

The chain has TRBV30 and TRBJ1-3; a possible D gene is TRBD1 (5 bases). In germline, CDR1 is GTSNPN, CDR2 SVGIG (reference sequence). This CDR3 has 16 residues. Trimming stripped 4 bases from V and 0 bases from J, with 16 bases between. CDR3 coding DNA: TGTGCCTGGACCAACGGGACGCCCGGCTCTGGAAACACCATATATTTT. The encoded protein is CAWTNGTPGSGNTIYF.

The V gene is TRBV12-3 or TRBV12-4, the J gene TRBJ1-1; unclear D gene. Trimming stripped 3 bases from V and 2 bases from J, with 4 bases between. This CDR3 has 12 residues. The chain's CDR3 is CASSFKNTEAFF. The CDR3 nucleotides are TGTGCCAGCAGTTTCAAAAACACTGAAGCTTTCTTT.

In this sample, this clonotype turned up a few times. The chain couples TRBV6-5 to TRBJ1-1; D is uncertain. Between the trimmed V and J ends, which lost 5 bases and 6 bases, there was a span of 7 bases. The CDR3 length is 11 residues. Germline V gives CDR1 MNHEY, CDR2 SVGAGI. CDR3: CASSNRAEAFF. The CDR3 coding sequence is TGTGCCAGCAGTAATAGAGCTGAAGCTTTCTTT.

V gene TRBV5-1 combines with J gene TRBJ1-1, with 8 bases aligning to TRBD1. CDR1 is SGHRS, CDR2 YFSETQ, per germline. The CDR3 spans 14 residues. The V and J ends lost 4 bases and 6 bases, in that order; junction bases with no gene match: 8. The CDR3 loop is CASSGRTGTAEAFF. For the CDR3, the DNA is TGCGCCAGCAGCGGGCGGACAGGGACCGCTGAAGCTTTCTTT.

This chain joins TRBV3-1 and TRBJ2-1; either TRBD1 or TRBD2 may fit D (5 bases each). CDR3 length: 14 residues. Germline CDR1 LGHDT, CDR2 YNNKEL (reference sequence). Trimming pared 0 bases from V and 7 bases from J, leaving 10 bases between. The CDR3 here is CASSQDGTNNEQFF. The DNA for the CDR3 is TGTGCCAGCAGCCAAGACGGGACGAATAATGAGCAGTTCTTC.

The chain links TRBV10-3 to TRBJ2-5; 13 bases line up with TRBD2. This CDR3 comprises 13 residues. V was clipped by 8 bases and J by 3 bases; unmatched bases: 0. CDR1 and CDR2 (germline): ENHRY, SYGVKD. The CDR3 protein is CAIGLAGEETQYF. CDR3 coding DNA: TGTGCCATCGGACTAGCGGGGGAAGAGACCCAGTACTTC.

This clonotype was seen once. The J gene is TRBJ1-5, the V gene TRBV6-2 or TRBV6-3; D call uncertain. Trimming took 2 bases from V and 3 from J, leaving 17 bases between them. The germline CDR1 and CDR2 sequences are MNHEY and SVGEGT. CDR3 size: 17 residues. The CDR3 DNA reads TGTGCCAGCAGTTACGGCCCCTCAGAGGGTTTCAATCAGCCCCAGCATTTT. Amino acids: CASSYGPSEGFNQPQHF.

The chain uses TRBV20-1 and TRBJ1-1; D gene unclear. The CDR3 has 14 residues. Germline V gene sequence: CDR1 DFQATT, CDR2 SNEGSKA (reference sequence). The germline V and J ends were trimmed by 2 bases and 5 bases, with 15 bases remaining between them. CDR3 nucleotide sequence: TGCAGTGCTAGAAGGCCCCACCTGGGGACTGAAGCTTTCTTT. Translated: CSARRPHLGTEAFF.

The chain recombines TRBV28 with TRBJ2-3; D not certain. Trimming left V 5 bases short and J 6 bases short, with 9 bases between. Germline CDR1 MDHEN, CDR2 SYDVKM. This CDR3 has 12 residues. In DNA form, the CDR3 reads TGTGCCAGCAGTCCGGACCCCGATACGCAGTATTTT. Its translation is CASSPDPDTQYF.

This chain links TRBV5-6 with TRBJ1-2, with 9 bases that match TRBD1. Germline V gives CDR1 SGHDT, CDR2 YYEEEE. The CDR3 consists of 15 residues. V was pared by 5 bases and J by 8 bases, with 13 bases of the junction left unmatched. For the CDR3, the DNA is TGTGCCAGCAGTTCCGGGACAGGGATTAATGGAGGCTACACCTTC. As protein: CASSSGTGINGGYTF.